Here is one T cell receptor beta chain with its context. The data derive from a study of blood T cell repertoires in COVID-19. The authors' processing: Reference gene primer amplification yielded estimated nucleated cell counts. The table came from immunoSEQ multiplex PCR; TCRdb's copy has only in-frame clones and leaves some out. The DNA was the basis for D and trimming; V, J and clone size are from that table. This sample has some 290,000 clones, with roughly nine tenths found just once. The CDR3 consists of 15 residues. Germline assignment: CDR1 DFQATT and CDR2 SNEGSKA (reference sequence). Trimming stripped 3 bases from V and 4 bases from J, with 16 bases between. People in the exposed group encountered a COVID-19 case within 2 weeks before entering the study.

The clonotype originates from a woman aged 25 to 39 who had been exposed to COVID-19. The sample was PBMCs or T cells enriched from blood (not recorded which). The genes are TRBV20-1 and TRBJ1-3; possible D gene TRBD1, 5 bases. The CDR3 reads CSASEGPFPGNTIYF. In DNA form, the CDR3 reads TGCAGTGCTAGTGAGGGGCCCTTCCCCGGAAACACCATATATTTT.